The entry below gives a single TCR beta chain sequence along with its context. These data originate in a study of blood T cell repertoires in COVID-19. Here immunoSEQ multiplex PCR was the method, and the copy in TCRdb shows in-frame clones only, minus some. The sample has over 350,000 clones, around 89% seen once. V lost 6 bases and J lost 5, with 16 bases in between. The CDR3 has 14 residues. Germline V lookup: CDR1 SEHNR, CDR2 FQNEAQ (reference sequence). This chain links TRBV7-9 with TRBJ2-5, with D maybe TRBD1 (6 bases). This sequence originates from a woman aged 25-40 years with acute or convalescent COVID-19. The sequencing input was peripheral blood. The CDR3 loop reads CASSYAGDFETQYF. CDR3 DNA sequence: TGTGCCAGCAGTTATGCAGGGGATTTCGAGACCCAGTACTTC. The whole variable domain, remainder taken from reference TRBV7-9 and TRBJ2-5, is DTGVSQNPRHKITKRGQNVTFRCDPISEHNRLYWYRQTLGQGPEFLTYFQNEAQLEKSRLLSDRFSAERPKGSFSTLEIQRTEQGDSAMYLCASSYAGDFETQYFGPGTRLLVL.